This is a list of T cell receptor beta chains from one sample in a study of T cell responses to AZD1222 COVID-19 vaccine. Profiling relied on immunoSEQ multiplex PCR, and the TCRdb table lists in-frame clones only, not all of them. The data contain about 160,000 clones, about 90% of them seen just once; the ten biggest clones take up around 2%. The material was peripheral blood, obtained on day 0 of AZD1222 vaccination. The source is an adult in good health. Each CDR3 is given with its conserved first and last residue. D genes are given only for firm matches. The size of a clone is reported for some rows only, either as once, few or many, or as a class for expanded clones.

clone size: .
V gene: TRBV11-2
D gene: .
J gene: TRBJ2-7
CDR3 DNA: TGTGCCAGCAGCTTATTATCCATCTCCTACGAGCAGTACTTC
CDR3 protein: CASSLLSISYEQYF

clone size: .
V gene: TRBV20-1
D gene: .
J gene: TRBJ1-1
CDR3 DNA: TGCAGTGCTGGGACCAACACTGAAGCTTTCTTT
CDR3 protein: CSAGTNTEAFF

clone size: .
V gene: TRBV5-1
D gene: .
J gene: TRBJ2-3
CDR3 DNA: TGCGCCAGCAGCTTGGCTCGGGGTGATACGCAGTATTTT
CDR3 protein: CASSLARGDTQYF

clone size: .
V gene: TRBV6-2/TRBV6-3
D gene: .
J gene: TRBJ2-7
CDR3 DNA: TGTGCCAGCAGCGGGGTTTACGAGCAGTACTTC
CDR3 protein: CASSGVYEQYF

clone size: .
V gene: TRBV5-1
D gene: .
J gene: TRBJ1-1
CDR3 DNA: TGCGCCAGCAGCCCGGGGACACATCTCTTACTCATGAACACTGAAGCTTTCTTT
CDR3 protein: CASSPGTHLLLMNTEAFF

clone size: .
V gene: TRBV19
D gene: TRBD1
J gene: TRBJ2-3
CDR3 DNA: TGTGCCAGTAGTATAGGTGGACAGGGCACAGATACGCAGTATTTT
CDR3 protein: CASSIGGQGTDTQYF

clone size: .
V gene: TRBV5-1
D gene: .
J gene: TRBJ2-5
CDR3 DNA: TGCGCCAGCAGTAAGGTACTAGGGCAAGAGTCCCAGTACTTC
CDR3 protein: CASSKVLGQESQYF

clone size: .
V gene: TRBV5-6
D gene: .
J gene: TRBJ2-1
CDR3 DNA: TGTGCCAGCAGCTTGGCCCCAGGGCACTCCTACAATGAGCAGTTCTTC
CDR3 protein: CASSLAPGHSYNEQFF

clone size: few
V gene: TRBV5-1
D gene: .
J gene: TRBJ2-7
CDR3 DNA: TGCGCCAGCAGCTTGAGTGGACGCAGCTCCTACGAGCAGTACTTC
CDR3 protein: CASSLSGRSSYEQYF

clone size: .
V gene: TRBV28
D gene: .
J gene: TRBJ1-5
CDR3 DNA: TGTGCCAGCAGTTCCCAGGGGAATCAGCCCCAGCATTTT
CDR3 protein: CASSSQGNQPQHF

clone size: .
V gene: TRBV27
D gene: .
J gene: TRBJ2-1
CDR3 DNA: TGTGCCAGCAGCCGCAATGTTGGGGGCAATGAGCAGTTCTTC
CDR3 protein: CASSRNVGGNEQFF

clone size: .
V gene: TRBV5-4
D gene: .
J gene: TRBJ1-1
CDR3 DNA: TGTGCCAGCAGCCCCGCACCCCGGGACACTGAAGCTTTCTTT
CDR3 protein: CASSPAPRDTEAFF

clone size: .
V gene: TRBV24-1
D gene: .
J gene: TRBJ1-5
CDR3 DNA: TGTGCCACCAGTGACGTAGGACAGAATCAGCCCCAGCATTTT
CDR3 protein: CATSDVGQNQPQHF

clone size: .
V gene: TRBV3-1/TRBV3-2
D gene: .
J gene: TRBJ1-2
CDR3 DNA: TGTGCCAGCAGCCAAGATCTCAGGTCGTCGAACTATGGCTACACCTTC
CDR3 protein: CASSQDLRSSNYGYTF

clone size: .
V gene: TRBV7-2
D gene: .
J gene: TRBJ2-3
CDR3 DNA: TGTGCCAGCAGCTCCTCGGCGCTAGCAGGCCCTCCTACGCAGTATTTT
CDR3 protein: CASSSSALAGPPTQYF

clone size: .
V gene: TRBV27
D gene: .
J gene: TRBJ1-2
CDR3 DNA: TGTGCCAGCAGTTTATCATCCTTACCAACATGGGGCTACACCTTC
CDR3 protein: CASSLSSLPTWGYTF

clone size: .
V gene: TRBV19
D gene: .
J gene: TRBJ1-2
CDR3 DNA: TGTGCCAGTAGTATCAGGTCGGGTGGCTACACCTTC
CDR3 protein: CASSIRSGGYTF

clone size: .
V gene: TRBV27
D gene: .
J gene: TRBJ2-7
CDR3 DNA: TGTGCCAGCAGTCTACGCGCGGATAGCAGCTCCTACGAGCAGTACTTC
CDR3 protein: CASSLRADSSSYEQYF

clone size: .
V gene: TRBV30
D gene: .
J gene: TRBJ1-3
CDR3 DNA: TGTGCCTGGAGTGGGGCAAATACCATATATTTT
CDR3 protein: CAWSGANTIYF

clone size: .
V gene: TRBV6-5
D gene: .
J gene: TRBJ1-1
CDR3 DNA: TGTGCCAGCAACAGAAACACTGAAGCTTTCTTT
CDR3 protein: CASNRNTEAFF

clone size: once
V gene: TRBV4-3
D gene: .
J gene: TRBJ2-7
CDR3 DNA: TGCGCCAGCAGCCAAGATACAGGGCGCTACTCCTACGAGCAGTACTTC
CDR3 protein: CASSQDTGRYSYEQYF

clone size: once
V gene: TRBV29-1
D gene: TRBD1
J gene: TRBJ2-1
CDR3 DNA: TGCAGCGTTGAAGAGACAGGGGATGAGCAGTTCTTC
CDR3 protein: CSVEETGDEQFF

clone size: .
V gene: TRBV19
D gene: .
J gene: TRBJ2-7
CDR3 DNA: TGTGCCAGTAGTATGGAGGGTGCCAAAGGGCAGTACTTC
CDR3 protein: CASSMEGAKGQYF

clone size: .
V gene: TRBV10-3
D gene: .
J gene: TRBJ1-1
CDR3 DNA: TGTGCCATCAGTTTAGACGGGACTGAAGCTTTCTTT
CDR3 protein: CAISLDGTEAFF

clone size: .
V gene: TRBV2
D gene: TRBD1
J gene: TRBJ1-5
CDR3 DNA: TGTGCCAGCAGTGAGAGCGGGACAGCAAACAATCAGCCCCAGCATTTT
CDR3 protein: CASSESGTANNQPQHF

clone size: .
V gene: TRBV5-1
D gene: TRBD1
J gene: TRBJ1-5
CDR3 DNA: TGCGCCAGCAGCTTTGGACAGGGAAATCAGCCCCAGCATTTT
CDR3 protein: CASSFGQGNQPQHF

clone size: .
V gene: TRBV11-2
D gene: .
J gene: TRBJ1-6
CDR3 DNA: TGTGCCAGCAGCTTAGACTATAATTCACCCCTCCACTTT
CDR3 protein: CASSLDYNSPLHF

clone size: .
V gene: TRBV7-2
D gene: .
J gene: TRBJ1-5
CDR3 DNA: TGTGCCAGCAGCCCCCTGGGAAGCAATCAGCCCCAGCATTTT
CDR3 protein: CASSPLGSNQPQHF

clone size: .
V gene: TRBV7-2
D gene: TRBD1
J gene: TRBJ2-2
CDR3 DNA: TGTGCCAGCAGCCGTCGGACAGGGGGGATTACCGGGGAGCTGTTTTTT
CDR3 protein: CASSRRTGGITGELFF

clone size: .
V gene: TRBV4-3
D gene: .
J gene: TRBJ1-1
CDR3 DNA: TGCGCCAGCAGCCAAGTCGAGGGACCGAGGAACACTGAAGCTTTCTTT
CDR3 protein: CASSQVEGPRNTEAFF

clone size: .
V gene: TRBV3-1/TRBV3-2
D gene: .
J gene: TRBJ1-4
CDR3 DNA: TGTGCCAGCAGCCAGGCAGTGTGGGGTGAAAAACTGTTTTTT
CDR3 protein: CASSQAVWGEKLFF

clone size: few
V gene: TRBV27
D gene: .
J gene: TRBJ1-2
CDR3 DNA: TGTGCCAGCAGCCCACAACGGGAGGGCTATGGCTACACCTTC
CDR3 protein: CASSPQREGYGYTF